Below, 27 T cell receptor beta chains from the same sample are listed, as sequenced in a study of T cells in localized non-small cell lung cancer. The data were produced by immunoSEQ multiplex PCR, yet TCRdb's version contains in-frame clones alone and is incomplete. The sample carries roughly 40,000 clones, 88% recorded once. The material was peripheral blood, obtained before any cancer treatment. Receptors were obtained from a woman aged 35 to 69 with stage I lung adenocarcinoma.

CDR3 DNA: TGTGCCAGCAGCGTCCTCCCCCTCGGGGCTAGCTCCTTCCAAGAGACCCAGTACTTC. It translates to CASSVLPLGASSFQETQYF. The J gene is TRBJ2-5, the V gene TRBV9, with D possibly being TRBD1 or TRBD2 (5 bases each). The CDR3 has 19 amino acids. Between the trimmed V and J ends, which lost 2 bases and 1 base, there was a span of 24 bases. CDR1 and CDR2 from the germline V gene are SGDLS and YYNGEE. The whole variable domain, remainder taken from reference TRBV9 and TRBJ2-5, is DSGVTQTPKHLITATGQRVTLRCSPRSGDLSVYWYQQSLDQGLQFLIQYYNGEERAKGNILERFSAQQFPDLHSELNLSSLELGDSALYFCASSVLPLGASSFQETQYFGPGTRLLVL.

The V and J genes are TRBV29-1 and TRBJ2-3; 7 bases line up with TRBD1. CDR3 length: 13 amino acids. V lost 5 bases and J lost 7; bases outside the gene matches: 9. Per germline, CDR1 SQVTM and CDR2 ANQGSEA. CDR3 coding DNA: TGCAGCGTTCCAAGACAGGGCGAGAATACGCAGTATTTT. It is translated as CSVPRQGENTQYF.

CDR3 in amino acids: CASSLVILTRAGGPGNEQFF. CDR3 DNA sequence: TGTGCCAGCAGTTTGGTCATCCTGACTAGAGCGGGAGGGCCGGGGAATGAGCAGTTCTTC. The chain carries TRBV28 and TRBJ2-1, with 10 nucleotides matching TRBD2. Germline assignment: CDR1 MDHEN and CDR2 SYDVKM. The CDR3 has 20 residues. V dropped 3 bases and J dropped 7; count of bases not matched to a gene: 21.

The rearrangement joins TRBV6-1 to TRBJ2-5, with D perhaps TRBD2 (5 bases). The assigned J gene may be wrong: the sequence end matches TRBJ2-7 better. The CDR3 extends over 14 amino acids. Looked up from germline, CDR1 is MNHNS and CDR2 is SASEGT. The CDR3 region is CASSRYRDSYEQYF. CDR3 DNA: TGTGCCAGCAGCCGATACCGGGATTCCTACGAGCAGTACTTC.

A few counts support this clone. The V call is TRBV7-3, the J call TRBJ2-3, with 7 positions matching TRBD2. The CDR3 is 14 amino acids. Germline CDR1 reads SGHTA; CDR2 reads FQGTGA. With V trimmed by 5 bases and J by 2 bases, 4 bases remained unmatched. The CDR3 loop is CASSRDYNTDTQYF. In nucleotides, the CDR3 is TGTGCCAGCAGCCGGGACTATAACACAGATACGCAGTATTTT.

The V gene is TRBV5-1, the J gene TRBJ1-1; D is undetermined. Looked up from germline, CDR1 is SGHRS and CDR2 is YFSETQ. CDR3 size: 16 residues. Trimming pared 1 base from V and 0 bases from J, leaving 13 bases between. CDR3 sequence reads: CASSLRQRDMNTEAFF. In DNA form, the CDR3 reads TGCGCCAGCAGCTTGAGGCAGCGCGACATGAACACTGAAGCTTTCTTT.

The CDR3 loop is CASSLGTGGFKGAGELFF. In DNA form, the CDR3 reads TGTGCCAGCAGCTTGGGGACAGGGGGTTTTAAAGGTGCCGGGGAGCTGTTTTTT. The chain employs TRBV5-4 and TRBJ2-2, with 10 bases that match TRBD1. V was clipped by 0 bases and J by 6 bases; unmatched bases: 11. The CDR3 is made up of 18 amino acids. Germline CDR1 reads SGHNT; CDR2 reads YYREEE (reference sequence).

V and J are TRBV19 and TRBJ2-1; 10 bases are shared with TRBD2. The junction had 4 bases not matched to a gene; V was cut back by 1 base and J by 7 bases. CDR1 is LNHDA, CDR2 SQIVND, per germline (reference sequence). This CDR3 region has 15 residues. DNA for the CDR3: TGTGCCAGTAGTATAGTAGCGGGAGGTTGGAATGAGCAGTTCTTC. Translation gives CASSIVAGGWNEQFF.

J is TRBJ2-3 and V is TRBV7-2; possibly TRBD2 for D (5 bases). The germline V gene has CDR1 SGHTA and CDR2 FQGNSA. The CDR3 runs to 15 residues. Between the trimmed V and J ends, which lost 0 bases and 4 bases, there was a span of 11 bases. For the CDR3, the DNA is TGTGCCAGCAGCTTAGCTCCCGGGATTCCAGATACGCAGTATTTT. Translating gives CASSLAPGIPDTQYF.

The CDR3 spells CAWSPGQIVNYGYTF. In nucleotides, the CDR3 is TGTGCCTGGAGCCCGGGACAGATAGTGAACTATGGCTACACCTTC. This chain joins TRBV30 and TRBJ1-2; 7 bases map to TRBD1. The germline V gene has CDR1 GTSNPN and CDR2 SVGIG (reference sequence). V was pared by 3 bases and J by 2 bases, with 9 bases of the junction left unmatched. The CDR3 is 15 amino acids.

The rearrangement joins TRBV7-2 to TRBJ2-7; perhaps TRBD2 as D (6 bases). The germline CDR1 and CDR2 sequences are SGHTA and FQGNSA. The CDR3 runs 14 residues. Trimming cost V 7 bases and J 4 bases, with 17 bases left between them. The CDR3 sequence: CASTLERGRYEQYF. CDR3 DNA: TGTGCCAGCACTCTAGAGAGAGGGAGGTACGAGCAGTACTTC.

The DNA for the CDR3 is TGTGCCAGCAGTTTTGACAGGGAGTTGGGAGAGACCCAGTACTTC. Translating it yields CASSFDRELGETQYF. The chain joins TRBV28 to TRBJ2-5, with TRBD1 matching over 7 bases. V lost 3 bases and J lost 4; bases outside the gene matches: 8. Germline CDR1 reads MDHEN; CDR2 reads SYDVKM. The CDR3 spans 15 residues. Based on the CDR3 plus reference TRBV28 and TRBJ2-5, the full variable domain is DVKVTQSSRYLVKRTGEKVFLECVQDMDHENMFWYRQDPGLGLRLIYFSYDVKMKEKGDIPEGYSVSREKKERFSLILESASTNQTSMYLCASSFDRELGETQYFGPGTRLLVL.

The rearrangement links TRBV10-3 to TRBJ2-3; 12 nucleotides agree with TRBD2. V trimming: 2 bases; J trimming: 0 bases; junction bases outside the gene matches: 6. The germline CDR1 and CDR2 sequences are ENHRY and SYGVKD. CDR3 length: 18 amino acids. CDR3 DNA sequence: TGTGCCATCAGTGAGCCCGCTAGCGGGAGGGGTAGCACAGATACGCAGTATTTT. Translation gives CAISEPASGRGSTDTQYF.

V is TRBV7-9 and J is TRBJ1-1; possible D gene TRBD1, 6 bases. CDR3 size: 12 residues. V was trimmed by 1 base and J by 8 bases, leaving 8 bases between them. Germline lookup yields CDR1 SEHNR and CDR2 FQNEAQ (reference sequence). In DNA form, the CDR3 reads TGTGCCAGCAGCTTAGGCCAGGGGGAAGCTTTCTTT. It translates to CASSLGQGEAFF.

The chain employs TRBV6-1 and TRBJ2-1, with a possible D match to TRBD2 (5 bases). The CDR3 runs 15 residues. The V gene's germline CDR1 is MNHNS and CDR2 SASEGT. V was pared by 3 bases and J by 0 bases, with 9 bases between. The CDR3 region is CASSDLGGSYNEQFF. The CDR3 DNA follows: TGTGCCAGCAGTGATCTCGGAGGCTCCTACAATGAGCAGTTCTTC.

J is TRBJ2-7 and V is TRBV18; either TRBD1 or TRBD2 may supply D (5 bases each). V lost 3 bases to trimming and J lost 2 bases, with 8 bases between them. The CDR3 extends over 13 amino acids. Per germline, CDR1 KGHSH and CDR2 LQKENI. The CDR3 here is CASSPGAAYEQYF. In DNA form, the CDR3 reads TGTGCCAGCTCACCCGGGGCCGCCTACGAGCAGTACTTC.

The gene calls are TRBV29-1 and TRBJ2-3; D ambiguous. The length of the CDR3 is 14 residues. The germline gives CDR1 SQVTM, CDR2 ANQGSEA. Trimming pared 6 bases from V and 0 bases from J, leaving 13 bases between. The CDR3: CSVREVGSTDTQYF. As DNA, the CDR3 is TGCAGCGTCCGAGAGGTCGGTAGCACAGATACGCAGTATTTT.

This rearrangement joins TRBV28 to TRBJ2-1; 9 positions agree with TRBD2. The germline CDR1 and CDR2 sequences are MDHEN and SYDVKM. This CDR3 region has 15 residues. The V gene end was trimmed by 6 bases and the J gene end by 5 bases; junction bases not matched to a gene: 8. The CDR3 sequence is CASRGPGLANNEQFF. Written as DNA, the CDR3 is TGTGCCAGCAGGGGTCCGGGACTAGCAAACAATGAGCAGTTCTTC.

This CDR3 is CASSDLGTSGRYEQYF. The DNA for the CDR3 is TGTGCCAGCAGTGACCTTGGGACTAGCGGGAGGTACGAGCAGTACTTC. The chain recombines TRBV6-1 with TRBJ2-7; 15 bases line up with TRBD2. The J segment lost 4 bases and the V segment lost 3 bases, leaving 4 bases of the junction unmatched. This CDR3 contains 16 residues. Germline V gene sequence: CDR1 MNHNS, CDR2 SASEGT.

J is TRBJ2-7 and V is TRBV18, with D unresolved. The CDR3 is 12 amino acids. V dropped 3 bases and J dropped 3 bases, with 6 bases sitting between them. In germline, CDR1 is KGHSH, CDR2 LQKENI. CDR3 in DNA: TGTGCCAGCTCACCCAGCAACTACGAGCAGTACTTC. It encodes CASSPSNYEQYF.

V gene TRBV9 combines with J gene TRBJ1-1, with no clear D. V was pared by 2 bases and J by 3 bases, with 14 bases between. The germline V gene has CDR1 SGDLS and CDR2 YYNGEE. The CDR3 extends over 15 amino acids. The CDR3 protein is CASSVGSVGDTEAFF. In DNA form, the CDR3 reads TGTGCCAGCAGCGTCGGCTCAGTCGGGGACACTGAAGCTTTCTTT.

The gene calls are TRBV7-3 and TRBJ2-6; D is ambiguous. Germline V lookup: CDR1 SGHTA, CDR2 FQGTGA. V dropped 1 base and J dropped 0 bases, with 13 bases sitting between them. This CDR3 is built from 18 residues. The CDR3 sequence is CASSLKSFSSSGANVLTF. CDR3 sequence (DNA): TGTGCCAGCAGCTTAAAATCCTTCTCCTCCTCTGGGGCCAACGTCCTGACTTTC.

The rearrangement uses TRBV14 and TRBJ1-2, with 10 bases matching TRBD1. V lost 4 bases and J lost 7; bases outside the gene matches: 3. This CDR3 has 13 residues. Germline V lookup: CDR1 SGHDN, CDR2 FVKESK. The CDR3 region is CASSPGTGVGYTF. In DNA form, the CDR3 reads TGTGCCAGCAGCCCCGGGACAGGGGTTGGCTACACCTTC.

V is TRBV11-2 and J is TRBJ1-1; the D gene is possibly TRBD1 (5 bases). This CDR3 contains 15 residues. Germline CDR1 is SGHAT and CDR2 is FQNNGV. V gave up 5 bases and J gave up 1 base, with 14 bases separating them. For the CDR3, the DNA is TGTGCCAGCAGCAGAGCGGACGGGGGGAACACTGAAGCTTTCTTT. It encodes CASSRADGGNTEAFF.

This chain joins TRBV30 and TRBJ2-5; no definite D call. V dropped 5 bases and J dropped 1 base, with 11 bases sitting between them. Germline CDR1 reads GTSNPN; CDR2 reads SVGIG (reference sequence). There are 13 residues in the CDR3. The CDR3 spells CAWVAIPQETQYF. The CDR3 DNA is TGTGCCTGGGTAGCCATCCCCCAAGAGACCCAGTACTTC.

The J gene is TRBJ1-2, the V gene TRBV4-1; 9 bases agree with TRBD1. V trimming: 2 bases; J trimming: 2 bases; junction bases outside the gene matches: 3. The germline gives CDR1 MGHRA, CDR2 YSYEKL. This CDR3 region has 15 residues. CDR3 nucleotide sequence: TGCGCCAGCAGCCAACTAACAGGGGGCAACTATGGCTACACCTTC. It translates to CASSQLTGGNYGYTF.

The chain joins TRBV7-9 to TRBJ2-2; 7 positions match TRBD1. J was trimmed by 0 bases and V by 2 bases; bases with no gene match: 6. The V gene's germline CDR1 is SEHNR and CDR2 FQNEAQ (reference sequence). There are 17 residues in the CDR3. The CDR3 is CASSLQGVIPNTGELFF. CDR3 DNA sequence: TGTGCCAGCAGCTTACAGGGGGTGATTCCGAACACCGGGGAGCTGTTTTTT. Based on the CDR3 plus reference TRBV7-9 and TRBJ2-2, the full variable domain is DTGVSQNPRHKITKRGQNVTFRCDPISEHNRLYWYRQTLGQGPEFLTYFQNEAQLEKSRLLSDRFSAERPKGSFSTLEIQRTEQGDSAMYLCASSLQGVIPNTGELFFGEGSRLTVL.